This is a list of T cell receptor beta chains from one sample in a study of OX40 agonist ivuxolimab in advanced cancers. This table comes from immunoSEQ multiplex PCR, and its TCRdb copy is limited to in-frame clones, with some not included. The profile covers more than 75,000 clones, with approximately 80% appearing a single time and roughly 6% taken by the ten largest. The source was CD4+ or CD8+ T cells sorted from blood, collected in a trial of the OX40 agonist ivuxolimab. These receptors were obtained from an adult with an advanced solid tumor such as melanoma, head and neck, liver or kidney cancer. Both conserved end residues are part of each CDR3. The D gene is left open where the match is weak. Part of the rows lack a size; the others show once, few, many or a class for expanded clones.

length: 15
D: -
J: TRBJ2-1
size: -
V: TRBV11-2
DNA: TGTGCCAGCAGCTTAGTATCGGGGCTCTACAATGAGCAGTTCTTC
CDR3: CASSLVSGLYNEQFF

length: 18
D: -
J: TRBJ1-1
size: -
V: TRBV5-4
DNA: TGTGCCAGCAGCTCACCTCTCCCCGGCCAGGGAGTAAGCACTGAAGCTTTCTTT
CDR3: CASSSPLPGQGVSTEAFF

length: 14
D: -
J: TRBJ1-2
size: -
V: TRBV10-3
DNA: TGTGCCATCAGTTGGGGGGGATCCTTCTATGGCTACACCTTC
CDR3: CAISWGGSFYGYTF

length: 13
D: -
J: TRBJ2-7
size: -
V: TRBV28
DNA: TGTGCCAGCAGTGGGGGGGGCAACTACGAGCAGTACTTC
CDR3: CASSGGGNYEQYF

length: 15
D: TRBD2
J: TRBJ2-3
size: -
V: TRBV19
DNA: TGTGCCAGTAGTATAACCAGCGGGAGAACAGATACGCAGTATTTT
CDR3: CASSITSGRTDTQYF

length: 16
D: TRBD1
J: TRBJ1-1
size: -
V: TRBV6-6
DNA: TGTGCCAGCAGTTACAGGTCAACAGGGGTGAGGACTGAAGCTTTCTTT
CDR3: CASSYRSTGVRTEAFF

length: 14
D: -
J: TRBJ1-3
size: few
V: TRBV6-1
DNA: TGTGCCAGCAGTGAAAACTACTCTGGAAACACCATATATTTT
CDR3: CASSENYSGNTIYF

length: 15
D: TRBD1
J: TRBJ1-5
size: few
V: TRBV9
DNA: TGTGCCAGCAGCGTAACGGCAGGGGGGAATCAGCCCCAGCATTTT
CDR3: CASSVTAGGNQPQHF

length: 14
D: -
J: TRBJ1-2
size: -
V: TRBV6-5
DNA: TGTGCCAGCAGTTACTCGGGCAGTAACTATGGCTACACCTTC
CDR3: CASSYSGSNYGYTF

length: 16
D: -
J: TRBJ2-6
size: -
V: TRBV14
DNA: TGTGCCAGCAGCCAAGATATACACTCTGGGGCCAACGTCCTGACTTTC
CDR3: CASSQDIHSGANVLTF

length: 14
D: TRBD2
J: TRBJ2-1
size: few
V: TRBV2
DNA: TGTGCCAGCAGAAGCGATCTAGCGGGAGGGGAGCAGTTCTTC
CDR3: CASRSDLAGGEQFF

length: 17
D: -
J: TRBJ1-2
size: -
V: TRBV4-3
DNA: TGCGCCAGCAGCCAAGAAATTCCGACAGGCCTGGACTATGGCTACACCTTC
CDR3: CASSQEIPTGLDYGYTF

length: 14
D: -
J: TRBJ2-1
size: -
V: TRBV7-9
DNA: TGTGCCAGCAGTGCCGCGACTATACACAATGAGCAGTTCTTC
CDR3: CASSAATIHNEQFF

length: 13
D: -
J: TRBJ1-1
size: -
V: TRBV5-6
DNA: TGTGCCAGCAGCTCGACGCCGCGGGCTAGCGCTTTCTTT
CDR3: CASSSTPRASAFF

length: 19
D: -
J: TRBJ1-1
size: -
V: TRBV7-9
DNA: TGTGCCAGCAGCCCTCCCATAAAGGGCGCGATAGTGAAGGACACTGAAGCTTTCTTT
CDR3: CASSPPIKGAIVKDTEAFF

length: 12
D: TRBD1
J: TRBJ1-3
size: -
V: TRBV7-8
DNA: TGTGCCAGCAGTCTCGACAGGGGGCCCATATATTTT
CDR3: CASSLDRGPIYF

length: 13
D: -
J: TRBJ2-3
size: -
V: TRBV7-3
DNA: TGTGCCAGCAGCTTAAGTTCCGCAGATACGCAGTATTTT
CDR3: CASSLSSADTQYF

length: 17
D: TRBD1
J: TRBJ1-1
size: -
V: TRBV11-3
DNA: TGTGCCAGCAGCTTCCGACAGGGGGAGAGGGGGAACACTGAAGCTTTCTTT
CDR3: CASSFRQGERGNTEAFF

length: 15
D: -
J: TRBJ2-7
size: -
V: TRBV6-6
DNA: TGTGCCAGCAGCTACGGGCCACAGTCCTCCTACGAGCAGTACTTC
CDR3: CASSYGPQSSYEQYF

length: 16
D: -
J: TRBJ2-6
size: once
V: TRBV5-1
DNA: TGCGCCAGCAGCTTGCCAACTGGGGCTGGGGCCAACGTCCTGACTTTC
CDR3: CASSLPTGAGANVLTF

length: 13
D: -
J: TRBJ2-1
size: -
V: TRBV27
DNA: TGTGCCAGCAGTCTGGCCCTTTACAATGAGCAGTTCTTC
CDR3: CASSLALYNEQFF

length: 14
D: TRBD1
J: TRBJ2-2
size: -
V: TRBV30
DNA: TGTGCCAGACAGGGGCAAGCGAACACCGGGGAGCTGTTTTTT
CDR3: CARQGQANTGELFF

length: 15
D: TRBD2
J: TRBJ2-2
size: -
V: TRBV7-9
DNA: TGTGCCAGCAGCTCCAGCGGGAGAAATGACGGGGAGCTGTTTTTT
CDR3: CASSSSGRNDGELFF

length: 15
D: -
J: TRBJ2-1
size: few
V: TRBV7-7
DNA: TGTGCCAGCAGCTTAGGGCCTAGCGCCTGGAATGAGCAGTTCTTC
CDR3: CASSLGPSAWNEQFF

length: 15
D: TRBD1
J: TRBJ2-1
size: -
V: TRBV10-3
DNA: TGTGCCATCAGTGACAGGGACAGGTATTACAATGAGCAGTTCTTC
CDR3: CAISDRDRYYNEQFF

length: 16
D: TRBD1
J: TRBJ2-2
size: -
V: TRBV6-6
DNA: TGTGCCAGCGGACTAATAGGGACAGGGTACACCGGGGAGCTGTTTTTT
CDR3: CASGLIGTGYTGELFF

length: 12
D: -
J: TRBJ2-7
size: -
V: TRBV2
DNA: TGTGCCAGCAGTGAGGGCAGCCCCGAGCAGTACTTC
CDR3: CASSEGSPEQYF

length: 14
D: TRBD1
J: TRBJ2-4
size: few
V: TRBV5-1
DNA: TGCGCCAGCAGCGCGGGACAGGAAAAAAACATTCAGTACTTC
CDR3: CASSAGQEKNIQYF